The clone carrying this T cell receptor beta chain was seen many times. Amplification of TCR beta CDR3 regions was performed using RNA transcripts as template. HTBI primers were employed in a first-round RT-PCR of the TCR CDR3. TCRdb called the multiplex PCR reads again in MiXCR, with one record for every CDR3 protein. The table includes approximately 480,000 distinct CDR3 sequences, around 21% detected once. This CDR3 spans 15 amino acids. V was clipped by 0 bases and J by 3 bases, with 13 bases between them. Germline lookup yields CDR1 SGHRS and CDR2 YFSETQ. Orbital computed tomography, thyroid ultrasound, serum thyroxine and TRAb, and clinical symptoms together informed the diagnoses. This entry is derived from a study of T cells in Graves' hyperthyroidism and ophthalmopathy.

The sequenced material came from blood. The chain uses TRBV5-1 and TRBJ2-7, with D hard to call. This clonotype was sampled from a man aged 18 to 29 with Graves' hyperthyroidism. CDR3 sequence: CASSLGRGSVYEQYF. DNA for the CDR3: TGCGCCAGCAGCTTGGGCAGAGGCTCCGTCTACGAGCAGTACTTC.